This T cell receptor (beta chain) was observed in a study of blood T cells in healthy people across ages. Broader study findings: In long-lived donors, naive CD4+ cell counts and diversity exceeded those of aged donors.

With a J-beta primer mix and a sample-barcoded 5' primer, a second PCR ran about 7 to 12 cycles. Carrying 12 random nucleotides, a template-switch adaptor labeled each individual cDNA molecule. Every sample gave at least 3 million paired-end reads containing CDR3. MiXCR, run by TCRdb on the 5' RACE reads, gives a single entry per CDR3 protein. Among about 2 million distinct CDR3 sequences listed, just under 50% were seen once. Concerning this clonotype itself: The antigen remains unidentified.

At least 6 million PBMCs were isolated per sample. This receptor was taken from a woman in her forties in good health. The sample comprised blood.

CDR3 region: CASSFGGQGDNQPQHF. CDR3 in DNA: TGTGCCAGCAGTTTTGGAGGACAGGGGGACAATCAGCCCCAGCATTTT. The chain uses TRBV28 and TRBJ1-5, with 10 positions matching TRBD1. The germline V gene encodes CDR1 MDHEN and CDR2 SYDVKM. This CDR3 contains 16 residues. V lost 3 bases and J lost 3; bases outside the gene matches: 5.